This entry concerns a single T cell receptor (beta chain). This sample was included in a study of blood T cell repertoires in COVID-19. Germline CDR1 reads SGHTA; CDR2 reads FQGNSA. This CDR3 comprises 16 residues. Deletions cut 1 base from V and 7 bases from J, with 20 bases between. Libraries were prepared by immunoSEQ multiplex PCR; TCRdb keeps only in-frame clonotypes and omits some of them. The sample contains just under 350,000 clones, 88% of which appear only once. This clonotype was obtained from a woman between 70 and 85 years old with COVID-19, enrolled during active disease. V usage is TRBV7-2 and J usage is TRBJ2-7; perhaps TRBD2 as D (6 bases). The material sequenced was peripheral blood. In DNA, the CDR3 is TGTGCCAGCAGCTTAGAGGGCAGGAAAAACGCGGGGGAGCAGTACTTC. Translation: CASSLEGRKNAGEQYF.